A single sample gave rise to the 28 T cell receptor beta chains below, sequenced in a study of cytomegalovirus exposure and HLA in healthy donors (dated by TCRdb to 2016 to 2017). The library was obtained by the immunoSEQ multiplex PCR assay. For the multiplex PCR, a mixture combining 60 forward primers for TCR Vbeta segments and 13 reverse primers for TCR Jbeta segments was used. TCRdb took over this immuneACCESS table, retaining in-frame rearrangements with V and J assigned. Such tables are incomplete; in checked studies, under half of the missing clones stem from an unresolved V gene, and the remainder is unexplained. The table for this sample lists 150,000 to 200,000 clones. The ten largest account for under 2.5% of the sample. Sequencing was performed on PBMCs. These receptors came from a man under 40 in good health and CMV-seronegative.

The chain recombines TRBV2 with TRBJ1-2, with TRBD1 identical over 10 bases. CDR1 is SNHLY and CDR2 is FYNNEI in the germline V gene. CDR3 length: 15 residues. With V trimmed by 4 bases and J by 1 base, 3 bases remained unmatched. The CDR3 bases are TGTGCCAGCAGTGTCCGGGACAGGGGTAACTATGGCTACACCTTC. Encoded protein: CASSVRDRGNYGYTF.

The V call is TRBV5-6, the J call TRBJ1-3; 11 bases agree with TRBD1. The CDR3 loop spans 15 amino acids. Germline V gene data show CDR1 as SGHDT and CDR2 as YYEEEE. The V and J ends lost 4 bases and 4 bases, in that order; junction bases with no gene match: 4. The CDR3 is CASSRDRGAGNTIYF. The CDR3 DNA sequence: TGTGCCAGCAGCCGGGACAGGGGGGCCGGAAACACCATATATTTT.

This chain uses TRBV7-9 with TRBJ1-2; 8 bases fit TRBD1. This CDR3 contains 14 residues. J gave up 10 bases and V 2 bases, and 9 bases lay outside the gene matches. CDR1 SEHNR and CDR2 FQNEAQ come from the germline V gene (reference sequence). DNA for the CDR3: TGTGCCAGCAGCTTACTGGGACAGGCAGGGTCCTACACCTTC. This encodes CASSLLGQAGSYTF.

This sequence joins TRBV2 and TRBJ2-5, with a possible D match to TRBD1 (5 bases). TRBJ2-7 matches the DNA end more closely, so the J call is doubtful. The CDR3 has 12 residues. The germline gives CDR1 SNHLY, CDR2 FYNNEI. The CDR3 here is CASSEGPYEQYF. The CDR3 DNA sequence: TGTGCCAGCAGTGAGGGGCCTTACGAGCAGTACTTC.

The J gene is TRBJ1-2, the V gene TRBV5-3; 7 positions match TRBD1. TRBV5-3 is given ORF status, its function remaining uncertain. The CDR3 has 16 amino acids. Losses at the gene ends were 4 bases for V and 3 bases for J; bases not matched to a gene: 12. DNA for the CDR3: TGTGCCAGAAGCCGGGGGACAGAGGGTAAGTACTATGGCTACACCTTC. Translated, it gives CARSRGTEGKYYGYTF.

This chain links TRBV27 with TRBJ2-1; TRBD1 agrees at 7 bases. The V and J ends lost 4 bases and 1 base, in that order; junction bases with no gene match: 1. CDR3 length: 14 residues. Germline lookup yields CDR1 MNHEY and CDR2 SMNVEV (reference sequence). The CDR3 loop is CASSSRGSYNEQFF. In DNA form, the CDR3 reads TGTGCCAGCAGTTCCAGGGGGTCCTACAATGAGCAGTTCTTC.

V is TRBV6-1 and J is TRBJ2-5; 10 bases map to TRBD2. The J call is doubtful: the DNA matches TRBJ2-7 better. CDR1 is MNHNS and CDR2 is SASEGT in the germline V gene. The CDR3 length is 15 residues. The CDR3 reads CASSASSGRGYEQYF. As DNA, the CDR3 is TGTGCCAGCAGTGCCTCTAGCGGGAGAGGTTACGAGCAGTACTTC.

This chain uses TRBV29-1 with TRBJ2-5, with 12 bases lining up with TRBD1. Germline assignment: CDR1 SQVTM and CDR2 ANQGSEA. The junction had 7 bases not matched to a gene; V was cut back by 4 bases and J by 4 bases. The CDR3 contains 15 residues. This chain's CDR3 is CSVGDRGLLRETQYF. In nucleotides, the CDR3 is TGCAGCGTTGGGGACAGGGGGCTTCTTCGAGAGACCCAGTACTTC.

The chain uses TRBV6-1 and TRBJ2-6, with TRBD1 matching 8 bases. J was trimmed by 6 bases and V by 7 bases; bases with no gene match: 5. Germline lookup yields CDR1 MNHNS and CDR2 SASEGT. This CDR3 comprises 14 residues. The CDR3 here is CASTETGEANVLTF. In DNA, the CDR3 is TGTGCCAGCACCGAGACAGGGGAGGCCAACGTCCTGACTTTC.

The chain carries TRBV5-1 and TRBJ2-2; the D is unclear. Germline V gives CDR1 SGHRS, CDR2 YFSETQ. V lost 3 bases to trimming and J lost 0 bases, with 12 bases between them. The CDR3 has 16 residues. For the CDR3, the DNA is TGCGCCAGCAGCTCCAGGCACGACGCGAACACCGGGGAGCTGTTTTTT. The encoded protein is CASSSRHDANTGELFF.

The chain recombines TRBV10-3 with TRBJ2-7; tentatively, D is TRBD2 (7 bases). Trimming removed 3 bases from V and 3 bases from J, with 18 bases in between. The CDR3 contains 16 residues. Germline loops: CDR1 ENHRY, CDR2 SYGVKD. The CDR3 sequence is CAISEPGAGDGYEQYF. The CDR3 bases are TGTGCCATCAGTGAACCGGGGGCGGGAGATGGCTACGAGCAGTACTTC.

V usage is TRBV7-9 and J usage is TRBJ2-5; TRBD2 agrees at 7 bases. This CDR3 comprises 14 residues. J lost 4 bases, V lost 7 bases, and 9 bases had no gene match. The germline gives CDR1 SEHNR, CDR2 FQNEAQ (reference sequence). CDR3 sequence (DNA): TGTGCCAGCATGGTGGACGGGAGGCGAGAGACCCAGTACTTC. Translated: CASMVDGRRETQYF.

The chain employs TRBV30 and TRBJ2-1, with D perhaps matching TRBD2 (6 bases). The V end lost 8 bases, the J end lost 5 bases, and 16 bases lay between the germline ends. Looked up from germline, CDR1 is GTSNPN and CDR2 is SVGIG (reference sequence). The CDR3 covers 13 residues. For the CDR3, the DNA is TGTGCCCAATGGGGGGAATCGAACAATGAGCAGTTCTTC. This sequence encodes CAQWGESNNEQFF.

This chain joins TRBV7-9 and TRBJ2-7, with TRBD1 identical over 8 bases. This CDR3 comprises 13 residues. Germline lookup yields CDR1 SEHNR and CDR2 FQNEAQ (reference sequence). The ends lost 5 bases at V and 9 bases at J; junction bases unmatched: 9. DNA for the CDR3: TGTGCCAGCAGCCTTCCCGGACAGGGCTGGCAGTACTTC. Translation gives CASSLPGQGWQYF.

The rearrangement uses TRBV7-2 and TRBJ2-7; no clear D gene. V was pared by 3 bases and J by 3 bases, with 3 bases between. The CDR3 runs to 11 residues. Germline loops: CDR1 SGHTA, CDR2 FQGNSA. Here the CDR3 reads CASSFNYEQYF. The CDR3 bases are TGTGCCAGCAGCTTTAACTACGAGCAGTACTTC.

The chain combines TRBV27 with TRBJ1-1; TRBD1 matches 8 bases. The CDR3 is 15 amino acids. Germline V CDR1 and CDR2: MNHEY, SMNVEV (reference sequence). The V segment lost 5 bases and the J segment 2 bases; nucleotides outside the gene matches: 7. The CDR3 here is CASSPGTGINTEAFF. The CDR3 coding sequence is TGTGCCAGCAGTCCAGGGACAGGAATTAACACTGAAGCTTTCTTT.

The rearrangement joins TRBV10-3 to TRBJ1-1; maybe TRBD1 (6 bases). Germline CDR1 reads ENHRY; CDR2 reads SYGVKD. The CDR3 consists of 12 residues. Trimming left V 10 bases short and J 1 base short, with 10 bases between. The CDR3 DNA follows: TGTGCCACGCGGACAGCGAACACTGAAGCTTTCTTT. This translates into CATRTANTEAFF.

V is TRBV27 and J is TRBJ2-3; 9 positions match TRBD2. The V gene's germline CDR1 is MNHEY and CDR2 SMNVEV (reference sequence). V was clipped by 4 bases and J by 3 bases; unmatched bases: 8. The CDR3 has 16 amino acids. CDR3 amino acids: CASSSYSGSRTDTQYF. CDR3 coding DNA: TGTGCCAGCAGTTCGTATAGCGGGAGTAGAACAGATACGCAGTATTTT.

This sequence joins TRBV9 and TRBJ1-1; D is undetermined. Trimming took 4 bases from V and 2 from J, leaving 9 bases between them. CDR3 length equals 13 residues. Germline values: CDR1 SGDLS, CDR2 YYNGEE. The CDR3 region is CASSLRSNTEAFF. CDR3 coding DNA: TGTGCCAGCAGCCTACGTAGTAACACTGAAGCTTTCTTT.

This rearrangement joins TRBV11-3 to TRBJ1-1; D is perhaps TRBD1 (6 bases). This CDR3 region has 12 residues. CDR1 and CDR2 from the germline V gene are SGHNT and YENEEA. The DNA for the CDR3 is TGTGCAGAGGGGGGGCCGAACACTGAAGCTTTCTTT. Translating it yields CAEGGPNTEAFF.

V is TRBV4-2 and J is TRBJ2-7, with D maybe TRBD1 (6 bases). The CDR3 runs 16 residues. Germline V CDR1 and CDR2: LGHNA, YNFKEQ. The germline V and J ends were trimmed by 5 bases and 6 bases, with 23 bases remaining between them. The CDR3 nucleotides read TGTGCCAGCAGCTTTCACCGGGACAACTACCTTACCGAGCAGTACTTC. Translating it yields CASSFHRDNYLTEQYF.

This chain uses TRBV27 with TRBJ2-5; D is unclear. The V end was cut by 8 bases, the J end by 5 bases, with 6 bases between. There are 10 residues in the CDR3. Germline V lookup: CDR1 MNHEY, CDR2 SMNVEV (reference sequence). For the CDR3, the DNA is TGTGCCAGCGGTCGGGAGACCCAGTACTTC. It codes for CASGRETQYF.

V usage is TRBV6-5 and J usage is TRBJ1-1; D is possibly TRBD1 (6 bases). The V gene lost 6 bases and the J gene lost 9 bases, with 20 bases spanning the gap. The CDR3 is 14 amino acids. In germline, CDR1 is MNHEY, CDR2 SVGAGI. The CDR3 spells CASRRQEPDQKAFF. DNA for the CDR3: TGTGCCAGCAGGAGACAGGAGCCCGACCAAAAAGCTTTCTTT.

The chain links TRBV19 to TRBJ1-2, with 9 bases aligning to TRBD1. Trimming at V came to 9 bases and at J to 5 bases, leaving 7 bases not matched to a gene. The CDR3 is 13 amino acids. Germline loops: CDR1 LNHDA, CDR2 SQIVND (reference sequence). The DNA of the CDR3 is TGTGCCAGCGCCCGGGACAGGGAATATGGCTACACCTTC. It is translated as CASARDREYGYTF.

The chain is built from TRBV30 and TRBJ1-2; D may be TRBD1 (5 bases). The germline V gene has CDR1 GTSNPN and CDR2 SVGIG (reference sequence). The CDR3 sequence is 16 residues long. Trimming shortened V by 3 bases and J by 5 bases, and 22 bases separated the two germline ends. The CDR3 loop reads CAWSSRGIPYLYGYTF. CDR3 DNA sequence: TGTGCCTGGAGCTCCCGGGGGATCCCTTACCTATATGGCTACACCTTC.

This chain links TRBV7-9 with TRBJ1-1; D remains ambiguous. V was clipped by 1 base and J by 1 base, with 10 bases between them. Looked up from germline, CDR1 is SEHNR and CDR2 is FQNEAQ (reference sequence). The CDR3 consists of 15 residues. The CDR3: CASSLDLSRNTEAFF. In DNA form, the CDR3 reads TGTGCCAGCAGCTTAGATCTATCACGGAACACTGAAGCTTTCTTT.

The CDR3 sequence is CASSTPGDRPLATNEKLFF. The CDR3, as DNA: TGTGCCAGCTCAACCCCTGGGGACAGACCCCTTGCAACTAATGAAAAACTGTTTTTT. This chain links TRBV18 with TRBJ1-4; 7 bases align to TRBD1. Germline CDR1 reads KGHSH; CDR2 reads LQKENI. The CDR3 spans 19 residues. J was trimmed by 0 bases and V by 5 bases; bases with no gene match: 15.

The V and J genes are TRBV7-2 and TRBJ2-5, with D possibly TRBD1 on 5 matching bases. This CDR3 has 15 amino acids. The germline V and J ends were trimmed by 7 bases and 4 bases, with 19 bases remaining between them. In germline, CDR1 is SGHTA, CDR2 FQGNSA. For the CDR3, the DNA is TGTGCCAGCAACTCTATGGGAAAGGGGTCAGAGACCCAGTACTTC. Protein product: CASNSMGKGSETQYF.